This T cell receptor (beta chain) stems from a study of shared clonotypes between healthy human individuals. Note on this clone: The target antigen is unknown. Other DNA sequences within the sample encode an identical CDR3.

CD45RO-negative CD8 cells positively selected for CCR7 made up the naive population, which excluded terminally differentiated effector memory CD45RA+ cells. V dropped 1 base and J dropped 0; count of bases not matched to a gene: 3. Germline values: CDR1 SGHAT, CDR2 FQNNGV. This CDR3 is 15 amino acids long. Several immunoSEQ plates received, in even portions, the genomic DNA of each subset. In the original workflow: Junction-only immunoSEQ sequences carried no quality scores, so filtering differed. The repertoire was sequenced with immunoSEQ multiplex PCR; TCRdb's copy has only in-frame clones and lacks some. V and J calls and clone size are given by that table; D and trimming were obtained from the DNA. The top ten clones hold around 1.1% of a sample with more than 2 million clones, less than 95% of them seen once. Overall study results and limits: Some clonotypes were shared by all four sorted-subset donors, while others were not shared. The non-shared ones had lower generation probabilities than the shared ones. Incompleteness in sorted-subset sequencing, despite large depth, was shown by rarefaction.

This receptor was obtained from a man between 18 and 35 years old in good health. Sequenced: naive CD8+ T cells sorted from blood. V usage is TRBV11-2 and J usage is TRBJ2-7; 7 bases fit TRBD2. CDR3 bases: TGTGCCAGCAGCTTAGGGTCGGGGGGCTCCTACGAGCAGTACTTC. Translated, it gives CASSLGSGGSYEQYF.